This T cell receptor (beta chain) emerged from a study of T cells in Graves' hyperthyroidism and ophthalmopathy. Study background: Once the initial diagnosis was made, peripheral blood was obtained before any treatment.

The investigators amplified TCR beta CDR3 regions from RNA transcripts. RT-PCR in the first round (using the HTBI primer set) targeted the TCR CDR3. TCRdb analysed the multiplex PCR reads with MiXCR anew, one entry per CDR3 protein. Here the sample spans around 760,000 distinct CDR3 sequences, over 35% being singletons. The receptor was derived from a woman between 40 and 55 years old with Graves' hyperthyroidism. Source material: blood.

For the CDR3, the DNA is TGTGCCATCAGTGATTTGAACGAGCAGTACTTC. Amino acids: CAISDLNEQYF. The chain links TRBV10-3 to TRBJ2-7; the D is unclear. Germline V gene data show CDR1 as ENHRY and CDR2 as SYGVKD. The CDR3 is 11 amino acids. V was trimmed by 3 bases and J by 5 bases, leaving 5 bases between them.